This paragraph reports one T cell receptor (beta chain). The antigen is not known. J lost 5 bases, V lost 5 bases, and 12 bases had no gene match. This CDR3 region has 16 residues. The sample comes from a study of blood T cells in healthy people across ages. Study-level points and caveats: The authors considered diversity estimates from one million T cells to be underestimates.

The use of a sample-barcoded 5' primer and a J-beta primer mix characterized a second PCR of roughly 7 to 11 cycles. TCRdb recomputed calls from the 5' RACE reads with MiXCR, one row per CDR3 protein. The top ten clones hold roughly 3.6% of a sample with hundreds of thousands of distinct CDR3 sequences, roughly 21% of them seen once. Healthy Russian Caucasian donors spanned ages roughly 6 to 100 years. This chain joins TRBV12-3 or TRBV12-4 and TRBJ2-5, with TRBD1 matching over 9 bases. Sequenced sample: blood. The receptor was derived from a man in his 70s in good health. The DNA of the CDR3 is TGTGCCAGCAGTCTTGGGACAGGGAGAAGCATGGAGACCCAGTACTTC. Translating it yields CASSLGTGRSMETQYF.